This TCR beta chain was recovered during a study of beta chain features in type 1 diabetes. The study's findings and limits: The study found moderately but significantly shorter TCRB CDR3s in all four CD4+ subsets of Type 1 diabetes patients.

In its sample, this clone was seen a few times. Its specificity is unknown. Trimming took off 4 bases at V and 6 bases at J, with 20 bases between the two ends. Germline V gives CDR1 SEHNR, CDR2 FQNEAQ (reference sequence). This CDR3 has 16 amino acids. All of the isolated RNA was reverse transcribed, so expressed TCRB transcripts were sequenced. Clones were sequenced by immunoSEQ multiplex PCR, and TCRdb holds only the in-frame ones, with some missing. Of hundreds of thousands of clones in the sample, 10% to 15% were seen once. The genes are TRBV7-9 and TRBJ2-3, with a possible D match to TRBD2 (5 bases). The receptor comes from a woman aged 18-29 years with type 1 diabetes. The sample taken for sequencing was naive CD4+ T cells from blood. In DNA, the CDR3 is TGTGCCAGCAGCTCCCAGACTCGGGGTTGGATGGATACGCAGTATTTT. The encoded protein is CASSSQTRGWMDTQYF.